This TCR beta chain was retrieved from a study of cytomegalovirus exposure and HLA in healthy donors. The CDR3 loop spans 17 amino acids. V trimming: 4 bases; J trimming: 6 bases; junction bases outside the gene matches: 16. Germline loops: CDR1 SGHRS, CDR2 YFSETQ. About this clone: Its target is not known.

The PCR employed 60 Vbeta primers together with 13 Jbeta primers. The data were produced by immunoSEQ multiplex PCR, yet TCRdb's version contains in-frame clones alone and is incomplete. The sample spans about 60,000 clones; the ten largest clones claim approximately 2.1%. Broader study findings: V- and J-gene trimming in TCR beta was tied to a missense DCLRE1C variant by an analysis performed later. Most TCR sequences were rare, but some public TCRs occurred in many donors.

The chain joins TRBV5-1 to TRBJ1-5; 7 nucleotides align to TRBD1. Sequenced: PBMCs. The receptor was isolated from a woman aged 18-35 years in good health and CMV-seronegative. CDR3 residues: CASSPTPGQRPSQPQHF. CDR3 DNA: TGCGCCAGCAGCCCTACACCGGGACAGCGTCCCTCTCAGCCCCAGCATTTT.